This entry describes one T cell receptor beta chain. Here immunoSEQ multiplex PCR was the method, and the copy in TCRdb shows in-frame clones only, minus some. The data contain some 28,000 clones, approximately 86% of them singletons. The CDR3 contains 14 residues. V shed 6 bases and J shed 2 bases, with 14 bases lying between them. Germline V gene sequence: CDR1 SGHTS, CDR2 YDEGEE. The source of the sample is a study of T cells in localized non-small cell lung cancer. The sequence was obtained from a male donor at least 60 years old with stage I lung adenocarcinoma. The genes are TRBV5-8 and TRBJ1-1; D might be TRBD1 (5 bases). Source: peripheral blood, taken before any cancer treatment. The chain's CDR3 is CASNTGGGNTEAFF. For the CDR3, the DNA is TGTGCCAGCAACACTGGGGGGGGAAACACTGAAGCTTTCTTT.